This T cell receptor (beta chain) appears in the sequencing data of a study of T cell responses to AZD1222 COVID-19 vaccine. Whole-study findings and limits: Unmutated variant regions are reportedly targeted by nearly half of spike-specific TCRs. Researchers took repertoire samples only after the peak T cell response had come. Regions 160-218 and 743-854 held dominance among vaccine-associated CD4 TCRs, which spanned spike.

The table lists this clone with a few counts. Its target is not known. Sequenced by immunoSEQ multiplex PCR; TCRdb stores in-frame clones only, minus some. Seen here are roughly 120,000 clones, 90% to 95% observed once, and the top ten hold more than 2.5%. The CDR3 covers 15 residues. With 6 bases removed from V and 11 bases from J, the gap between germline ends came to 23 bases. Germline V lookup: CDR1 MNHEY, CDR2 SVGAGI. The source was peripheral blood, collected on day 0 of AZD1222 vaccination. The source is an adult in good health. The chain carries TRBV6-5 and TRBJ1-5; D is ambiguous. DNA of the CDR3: TGTGCCAGCAGCCCCCTTGGGGATCCGAGGTTGTCCCAGCATTTT. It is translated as CASSPLGDPRLSQHF.